One sample yielded the 21 T cell receptor beta chains listed below, sequenced in a study of PD-L1 blockade in urothelial cancer. Time point given: pretreatment peripheral blood. Profiled with immunoSEQ multiplex PCR; TCRdb holds only in-frame clones, not every one. This table holds under 100,000 clones, around 90% found once. The starting material was PBMCs, obtained around atezolizumab (anti-PD-L1) treatment. These TCRs come from a man aged 60-69 years with urothelial cancer.

The V gene is TRBV6-5, the J gene TRBJ2-1; 8 bases match TRBD2. This CDR3 is 16 amino acids long. Germline V gene data show CDR1 as MNHEY and CDR2 as SVGAGI. V was clipped by 0 bases and J by 7 bases; unmatched bases: 8. CDR3 sequence: CASSYSAGVRANEQFF. The CDR3 DNA reads TGTGCCAGCAGTTACTCAGCGGGGGTACGGGCGAATGAGCAGTTCTTC.

This chain links TRBV21-1 with TRBJ2-3; the table's D call, TRBD1, has no DNA check behind it. TRBV21-1 is a listed pseudogene. The CDR3 spans 16 residues. CDR3 residues: CASSKVTQGGRDTQYF. CDR3 in DNA: TGTGCCAGCAGCAAAGTAACTCAGGGGGGCAGAGATACGCAGTATTTT.

The CDR3 sequence is CAAKGAGANVLTF. The CDR3 nucleotides are TGTGCCGCCAAAGGGGCTGGGGCCAACGTCCTGACTTTC. The chain links TRBV10-3 to TRBJ2-6; the D gene is possibly TRBD1 (5 bases). Germline CDR1 and CDR2: ENHRY and SYGVKD. Trimming left V 11 bases short and J 2 bases short, with 10 bases between. This CDR3 has 13 residues.

This clone was seen a single time. The V and J genes are TRBV5-8 and TRBJ2-3; D is uncertain. Germline V gene data show CDR1 as SGHTS and CDR2 as YDEGEE. The V end was cut by 4 bases, the J end by 1 base, with 10 bases between. CDR3 length: 14 amino acids. Here the CDR3 reads CASSPFEGTDTQYF. The CDR3 nucleotides are TGTGCCAGCAGCCCCTTCGAGGGCACAGATACGCAGTATTTT.

The CDR3 sequence is CSARSSQHTEAFF. The CDR3 nucleotides are TGCAGCGCTCGAAGCTCACAGCACACTGAAGCTTTCTTT. The gene calls are TRBV29-1 and TRBJ1-1, with D unclear. CDR1 is SQVTM, CDR2 ANQGSEA, per germline. The CDR3 consists of 13 residues. Trimming removed 7 bases at V and 3 bases at J, with 15 bases between.

The chain employs TRBV4-1 and TRBJ2-3, with D hard to call. Deletions cut 0 bases from V and 5 bases from J, with 12 bases between. CDR3 length: 15 amino acids. Germline CDR1 and CDR2: MGHRA and YSYEKL. CDR3 DNA: TGCGCCAGCAGCCAAGATGGGCGCCGGCGAGATACGCAGTATTTT. This codes for CASSQDGRRRDTQYF.

The chain is built from TRBV14 and TRBJ2-3, with TRBD2 matching 7 bases. V was pared by 8 bases and J by 6 bases, with 5 bases of the junction left unmatched. Germline values: CDR1 SGHDN, CDR2 FVKESK. There are 12 residues in the CDR3. The CDR3 DNA follows: TGTGCCAGCCGGGGAGGGGAGGATACGCAGTATTTT. Amino acids: CASRGGEDTQYF.

The CDR3 DNA reads as TGTGCTAGTGGGGGGGGAACGGACTCCTACAATGAGCAGTTCTTC. Its protein product is CASGGGTDSYNEQFF. The chain recombines TRBV12-5 with TRBJ2-1, with D tentatively TRBD2 (6 bases). The CDR3 has 15 residues. Trimming removed 6 bases at V and 0 bases at J, with 12 bases between. CDR1 LGHNT and CDR2 FRNRAP come from the germline V gene.

This rearrangement joins TRBV5-4 to TRBJ2-1; 9 nucleotides align to TRBD2. With V trimmed by 0 bases and J by 9 bases, 4 bases remained unmatched. The CDR3 sequence is 14 residues long. Germline V gives CDR1 SGHNT, CDR2 YYREEE (reference sequence). The CDR3 bases are TGTGCCAGCAGCTTGGTAGCGGGAGACGGTGAGCAGTTCTTC. Amino acids: CASSLVAGDGEQFF.

A few counts support this clone. The J gene is TRBJ2-7, the V gene TRBV5-4; D may be TRBD2 (6 bases). Trimming removed 4 bases at V and 6 bases at J, with 20 bases between. The CDR3 covers 15 residues. CDR1 and CDR2 from the germline V gene are SGHNT and YYREEE (reference sequence). The CDR3 DNA follows: TGTGCCAGCAGCATTGGACTATTGGGTTATGGCGAGCAGTACTTC. This sequence encodes CASSIGLLGYGEQYF.

This clone was observed a few times. This chain links TRBV7-3 with TRBJ2-2, with D possibly matching TRBD1 (5 bases). This CDR3 spans 14 amino acids. The V and J ends lost 5 bases and 5 bases respectively, with 12 bases between them. Germline CDR1 is SGHTA and CDR2 is FQGTGA. CDR3 in amino acids: CASSQDSGTGELFF. CDR3 nucleotides: TGTGCCAGCAGCCAAGACTCAGGGACCGGGGAGCTGTTTTTT. Supplemented by reference TRBV7-3 and TRBJ2-2, the full variable domain reads GAGVSQTPSNKVTEKGKYVELRCDPISGHTALYWYRQSLGQGPEFLIYFQGTGAADDSGLPNDRFFAVRPEGSVSTLKIQRTERGDSAVYLCASSQDSGTGELFFGEGSRLTVL.

The chain links TRBV7-8 to TRBJ2-2, with a weak D call TRBD2 (6 bases). The germline CDR1 and CDR2 sequences are SGHVS and FQNEAQ. V lost 2 bases and J 4 bases, leaving 11 bases between the germline ends. The CDR3 is made up of 15 amino acids. CDR3 bases: TGTGCCAGCAGCTTATTGACTAGTGCCACCGGGGAGCTGTTTTTT. Its translation: CASSLLTSATGELFF.

V usage is TRBV4-3 and J usage is TRBJ1-1; weak D call: TRBD1 (5 bases). From germline, CDR1 is LGHNA and CDR2 YSLEER. The CDR3 sequence is 11 residues long. V was clipped by 3 bases and J by 7 bases, with 6 bases between them. CDR3 bases: TGCGCCAGCAGCCAGGGGGGTGAAGCTTTCTTT. Translation gives CASSQGGEAFF.

The chain links TRBV2 to TRBJ2-1; 11 bases line up with TRBD1. V gave up 4 bases and J gave up 5 bases; unmatched junction bases: 7. Germline lookup yields CDR1 SNHLY and CDR2 FYNNEI. This CDR3 spans 16 amino acids. The CDR3 spells CASSGVRDRGNNEQFF. Here the CDR3 DNA reads TGTGCCAGCAGTGGGGTCCGGGACAGGGGGAACAATGAGCAGTTCTTC.

DNA for the CDR3: TGCGCCAGCAGCCAAAGGGACAGGCGCGAAGCTTTCTTT. This sequence encodes CASSQRDRREAFF. V usage is TRBV4-1 and J usage is TRBJ1-1; 8 nucleotides line up with TRBD1. The CDR3 is 13 residues long. Per the germline V gene, CDR1 is MGHRA and CDR2 is YSYEKL. With V trimmed by 2 bases and J by 8 bases, 4 bases remained unmatched.

The chain employs TRBV6-1 and TRBJ2-5; 10 nucleotides agree with TRBD1. Unmatched junction bases numbered 9, after V lost 6 bases and J lost 5 bases. Per germline, CDR1 MNHNS and CDR2 SASEGT. This CDR3 is 15 amino acids long. The CDR3 DNA follows: TGTGCCAGCAGGGCCCCGACAGGGGGCCAGGAGACCCAGTACTTC. Its protein product is CASRAPTGGQETQYF.

This chain joins TRBV7-8 and TRBJ1-2; tentative D call: TRBD1 (5 bases). Germline lookup yields CDR1 SGHVS and CDR2 FQNEAQ. V dropped 5 bases and J dropped 5 bases, with 12 bases sitting between them. The CDR3 length is 13 residues. The CDR3 protein is CASSRRGLYGYTF. The CDR3, as DNA: TGTGCCAGCAGCCGACGGGGACTATATGGCTACACCTTC.

This clone showed up just once. V gene TRBV7-2 combines with J gene TRBJ2-1, with 9 positions matching TRBD2. This CDR3 region has 17 residues. Germline V gene lookup returns CDR1 SGHTA and CDR2 FQGNSA. V shed 1 base and J 3 bases; nucleotides not matched to a gene: 7. In DNA form, the CDR3 reads TGTGCCAGCAGCTTAGGTCGACTAGCGGATATCTACAATGAGCAGTTCTTC. Translating it yields CASSLGRLADIYNEQFF.

This clone was found a few times. The chain links TRBV4-2 to TRBJ2-7; a weak D match, TRBD1 (6 bases). Germline lookup yields CDR1 LGHNA and CDR2 YNFKEQ. With 2 bases removed from V and 4 bases from J, the gap between germline ends came to 18 bases. The CDR3 is 16 amino acids. Here the CDR3 reads CASSQPGIATGYEQYF. CDR3 nucleotide sequence: TGTGCCAGCAGCCAACCCGGCATCGCTACAGGGTACGAGCAGTACTTC.

The CDR3 DNA reads as TGTGCCAGTAGTATGGGGAGGGCGACGAGGCGTAATGAAAAACTGTTTTTT. This gives the protein CASSMGRATRRNEKLFF. This chain connects TRBV19 to TRBJ1-4; D is undetermined. The V gene lost 3 bases and the J gene lost 4 bases, with 18 bases spanning the gap. CDR1 and CDR2 from the germline V gene are LNHDA and SQIVND (reference sequence). The CDR3 spans 17 residues.

There are a few counts of this clone. This sequence joins TRBV5-1 and TRBJ2-5; TRBD2 might be the D (6 bases). Germline V gene data show CDR1 as SGHRS and CDR2 as YFSETQ. This CDR3 has 15 amino acids. V lost 0 bases to trimming and J lost 4 bases, with 13 bases between them. CDR3 loop: CASSLGDQGGETQYF. CDR3 nucleotides: TGCGCCAGCAGCTTGGGGGACCAGGGAGGAGAGACCCAGTACTTC.